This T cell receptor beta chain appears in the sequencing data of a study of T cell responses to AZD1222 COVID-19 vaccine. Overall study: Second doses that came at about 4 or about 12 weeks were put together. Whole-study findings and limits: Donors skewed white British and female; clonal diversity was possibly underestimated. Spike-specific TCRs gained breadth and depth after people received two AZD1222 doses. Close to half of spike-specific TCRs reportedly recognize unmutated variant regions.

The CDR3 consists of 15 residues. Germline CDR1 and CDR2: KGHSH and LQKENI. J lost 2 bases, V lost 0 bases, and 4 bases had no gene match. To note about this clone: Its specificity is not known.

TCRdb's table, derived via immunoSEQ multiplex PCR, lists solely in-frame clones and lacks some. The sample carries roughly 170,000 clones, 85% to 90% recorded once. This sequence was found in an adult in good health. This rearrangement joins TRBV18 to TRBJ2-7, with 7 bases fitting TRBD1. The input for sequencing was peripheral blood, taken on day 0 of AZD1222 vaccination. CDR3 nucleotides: TGTGCCAGCTCACCACCGGGCAGGGGGACCTACGAGCAGTACTTC. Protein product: CASSPPGRGTYEQYF.